The clone carrying this TCR beta chain has just one count. The entry originates in a study of blood T cell repertoires in COVID-19. Authors' processing steps: Reference gene primers were amplified, and this amplification served to estimate nucleated cell counts. Assay: immunoSEQ multiplex PCR; the TCRdb copy retains only in-frame clones and omits some. V, J and clone size reflect that table, while D and trimming were determined from the DNA. The data show about 54,000 clones, around 83% seen once. V dropped 6 bases and J dropped 6 bases, with 14 bases sitting between them. Germline-derived CDR1 and CDR2 are MNHEY and SVGAGI. The CDR3 consists of 13 residues.

The source material was peripheral blood. The V and J genes are TRBV6-5 and TRBJ1-2; TRBD1 is a possible D gene (5 bases). The receptor comes from a woman in her fifties or sixties with acute or convalescent COVID-19. The CDR3 protein is CASSSQSGNGYTF. CDR3 sequence (DNA): TGTGCCAGCAGCTCCCAGTCAGGGAATGGCTACACCTTC.